This entry is about one T cell receptor (beta chain). Its antigen is undetermined. The CDR3 is 13 residues long. Germline CDR1 reads SGHDN; CDR2 reads FVKESK. Trimming left V 5 bases short and J 6 bases short, with 13 bases between. This record belongs to a study of T cell repertoires in cytomegalovirus infection. Study findings and constraints: Of the TCR beta families, the public ones yielded a cumulative frequency that identified carriers of CMV plus the relevant HLA.

TCRdb reanalysed the reads using MiXCR and keeps one entry per CDR3 protein. The sample has around 300,000 distinct CDR3 sequences; about a quarter are singletons. Sequenced input: PBMCs. This TCR came from a human donor in good health (CMV status not recorded). Some clones in this sample may be carry-over from other donors' samples. V and J are TRBV14 and TRBJ1-2, with D perhaps matching TRBD1 (5 bases). CDR3 sequence (DNA): TGTGCCAGCAGCTCGGGACCTGGGGATGGCTACACCTTC. Translated, it gives CASSSGPGDGYTF.